Below, 5 T cell receptor beta chains from the same sample are listed, as sequenced in a study of blood T cell repertoires in COVID-19. The repertoire was sequenced with immunoSEQ multiplex PCR; TCRdb's copy has only in-frame clones and lacks some. The sample holds some 180,000 clones; 88% are singletons and the top ten take 6%. Sequenced material: peripheral blood. Receptors originate from a middle-aged man with active or convalescent COVID-19.

The rearrangement joins TRBV3-1 (or the pseudogene TRBV3-2) to TRBJ1-2; TRBD1 might be the D (5 bases). Trimming pared 1 base from V and 7 bases from J, leaving 10 bases between. This CDR3 has 13 amino acids. The germline gives CDR1 LGHDT, CDR2 YNNKEL (reference sequence). The DNA for the CDR3 is TGTGCCAGCAGCCAAGTGGGCAGGGCTGGCTACACCTTC. Translation gives CASSQVGRAGYTF.

This clone is a singleton in its sample. V and J are TRBV2 and TRBJ1-1; D is ambiguous. From germline, CDR1 is SNHLY and CDR2 FYNNEI. There are 13 residues in the CDR3. Trimming removed 6 bases at V and 11 bases at J, with 19 bases between. CDR3 loop: CASRKAREGTAFF. The CDR3 DNA sequence: TGTGCCAGCAGAAAAGCCCGGGAAGGTACGGCTTTCTTT.

The chain is built from TRBV2 and TRBJ2-3, with TRBD2 identical over 14 bases. Trimming took 6 bases from V and 7 from J; bases not matched to a gene: 6. This CDR3 spans 15 amino acids. CDR1 is SNHLY, CDR2 FYNNEI, per germline. The CDR3 spells CASSPTSGGAYTQYF. The CDR3 nucleotides read TGTGCCAGCAGCCCGACTAGCGGGGGGGCTTATACGCAGTATTTT.

The chain links TRBV2 to TRBJ1-2; D is uncertain. The CDR3 extends over 15 amino acids. The V gene lost 1 base and the J gene lost 3 bases, with 12 bases spanning the gap. Germline CDR1 SNHLY, CDR2 FYNNEI. The CDR3 spells CASSEGSRTYYGYTF. The CDR3 DNA sequence: TGTGCCAGCAGTGAAGGATCCAGGACTTACTATGGCTACACCTTC.

This clone was counted once. The CDR3 spells CASSQASSGTYEQYF. The CDR3, as DNA: TGTGCCAGCAGCCAAGCCTCTAGCGGGACCTACGAGCAGTACTTC. The V call is TRBV3-1 (or the pseudogene TRBV3-2), the J call TRBJ2-7, with 9 positions matching TRBD2. With 1 base clipped from V and 2 bases from J, the junction kept 3 bases outside the gene matches. This CDR3 is built from 15 residues. The V gene's germline CDR1 is LGHDT and CDR2 YNNKEL (reference sequence).